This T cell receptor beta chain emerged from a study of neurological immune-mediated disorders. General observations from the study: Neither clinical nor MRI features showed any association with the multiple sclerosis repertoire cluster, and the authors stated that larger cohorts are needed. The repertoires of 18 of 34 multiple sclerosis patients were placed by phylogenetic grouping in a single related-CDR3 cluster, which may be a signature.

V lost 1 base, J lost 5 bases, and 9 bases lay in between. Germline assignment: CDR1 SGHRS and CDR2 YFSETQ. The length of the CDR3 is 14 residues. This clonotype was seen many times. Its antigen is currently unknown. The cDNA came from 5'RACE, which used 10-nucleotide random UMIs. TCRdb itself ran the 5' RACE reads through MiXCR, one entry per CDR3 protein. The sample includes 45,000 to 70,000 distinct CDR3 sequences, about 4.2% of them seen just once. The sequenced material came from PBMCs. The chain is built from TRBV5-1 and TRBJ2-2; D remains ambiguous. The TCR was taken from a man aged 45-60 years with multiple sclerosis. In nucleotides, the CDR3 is TGCGCCAGCAGCTTGATAAGCGCAACCGGGGAGCTGTTTTTT. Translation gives CASSLISATGELFF. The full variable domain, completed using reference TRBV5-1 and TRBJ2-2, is KAGVTQTPRYLIKTRGQQVTLSCSPISGHRSVSWYQQTPGQGLQFLFEYFSETQRNKGNFPGRFSGRQFSNSRSEMNVSTLELGDSALYLCASSLISATGELFFGEGSRLTVL.